Listed here are 28 T cell receptor beta chains from one sample, sequenced in a study of blood T cells in healthy people across ages. A second PCR, run for about 6 to 12 cycles, used a sample-barcoded 5' primer plus a J-beta primer mix. TCRdb reprocessed the 5' RACE reads via MiXCR and lists one record per CDR3 protein. This table holds under 750,000 distinct CDR3 sequences, around 48% found once. Sequences were obtained from blood. These receptors came from a man older than 75 in good health.

The chain carries TRBV4-3 and TRBJ2-1; perhaps TRBD2 as D (5 bases). Between the trimmed V and J ends, which lost 1 base and 7 bases, there was a span of 17 bases. Per the germline V gene, CDR1 is LGHNA and CDR2 is YSLEER. This CDR3 spans 16 amino acids. CDR3 amino acids: CASSQGHQRFMNEQFF. CDR3 DNA sequence: TGCGCCAGCAGCCAAGGCCACCAGCGGTTCATGAATGAGCAGTTCTTC.

This clonotype was observed a few times. The chain has TRBV15 and TRBJ2-1; TRBD2 is a possible D gene (6 bases). Germline loops: CDR1 LNHNV, CDR2 YYDKDF (reference sequence). The CDR3 covers 14 residues. Trimming took 6 bases from V and 7 from J, leaving 16 bases between them. Here the CDR3 reads CATSPRLGRNEQFF. CDR3 sequence (DNA): TGTGCCACCAGTCCGAGACTAGGAAGGAATGAGCAGTTCTTC.

V gene TRBV7-2 combines with J gene TRBJ2-7, with 7 bases matching TRBD1. The CDR3 totals 14 residues. The germline gives CDR1 SGHTA, CDR2 FQGNSA. V lost 7 bases, J lost 3 bases, and 9 bases stayed unmatched. The CDR3 reads CASTPRTGHYEQYF. The CDR3 DNA reads as TGTGCCAGCACCCCCAGGACAGGTCACTACGAGCAGTACTTC.

The chain has TRBV4-2 and TRBJ1-2; D gene ambiguous. V gave up 3 bases and J gave up 6 bases, with 11 bases separating them. The CDR3 covers 13 residues. Germline V gene sequence: CDR1 LGHNA, CDR2 YNFKEQ. This CDR3 is CASSHETGDGYTF. Here the CDR3 DNA reads TGTGCCAGCAGCCACGAAACCGGGGATGGCTACACCTTC.

This clonotype has more than one count but fewer than ten. This chain joins TRBV12-3 or TRBV12-4 and TRBJ2-1, with 8 bases aligning to TRBD1. V lost 1 base, J lost 8 bases, and 7 bases stayed unmatched. This CDR3 has 15 amino acids. CDR3 loop: CASSLVPGQGHEQFF. In DNA, the CDR3 is TGTGCCAGCAGTTTAGTTCCAGGACAGGGCCATGAGCAGTTCTTC.

This sequence joins TRBV4-1 and TRBJ2-1; TRBD2 agrees at 8 bases. CDR1 MGHRA and CDR2 YSYEKL come from the germline V gene. V lost 4 bases to trimming and J lost 6 bases; unmatched junction nucleotides: 11. The CDR3 covers 16 residues. CDR3 amino acids: CASSPYSGLVGNEQFF. CDR3 DNA: TGCGCCAGCAGCCCGTACTCGGGACTAGTAGGCAATGAGCAGTTCTTC.

This clonotype was observed many times. The V call is TRBV6-5, the J call TRBJ2-7; the match to TRBD2 covers 7 bases. Germline values: CDR1 MNHEY, CDR2 SVGAGI. The CDR3 covers 16 residues. V shed 6 bases and J 0 bases; nucleotides not matched to a gene: 11. The CDR3 DNA reads as TGTGCCAGCAGGTCCTTCTCTAGCGGTGCCTCCTACGAGCAGTACTTC. This sequence encodes CASRSFSSGASYEQYF.

This clonotype was recorded a few times. The CDR3 DNA reads as TGTGCCAGCAGTCCCCGCTATGGCTACACCTTC. Protein product: CASSPRYGYTF. This chain links TRBV28 with TRBJ1-2; D remains unclear. The CDR3 sequence is 11 residues long. CDR1 and CDR2 (germline): MDHEN, SYDVKM. V was cut by 5 bases and J by 4 bases, with 5 bases left in between.

Ten or more counts support this clonotype. V is TRBV9 and J is TRBJ2-5; no definite D call. From germline, CDR1 is SGDLS and CDR2 YYNGEE. The germline V and J ends were trimmed by 0 bases and 5 bases, with 8 bases remaining between them. This CDR3 is built from 13 residues. The CDR3 nucleotides are TGTGCCAGCAGCGTAGACGGAAGGGAGACCCAGTACTTC. Its protein product is CASSVDGRETQYF.

The chain recombines TRBV15 with TRBJ2-1; 7 bases line up with TRBD2. The CDR3 covers 14 residues. Losses at the gene ends were 7 bases for V and 0 bases for J; bases not matched to a gene: 3. Germline V lookup: CDR1 LNHNV, CDR2 YYDKDF (reference sequence). The DNA of the CDR3 is TGTGCCACCAAGCGGGACCGCTCCTACAATGAGCAGTTCTTC. It translates to CATKRDRSYNEQFF.

In its sample, this clonotype was seen many times. V and J are TRBV6-5 and TRBJ2-7, with 7 bases identical to TRBD1. The CDR3 is 13 residues long. The junction had 5 bases not matched to a gene; V was cut back by 6 bases and J by 3 bases. The germline gives CDR1 MNHEY, CDR2 SVGAGI. The CDR3 region is CASSVGTDYEQYF. The CDR3 coding sequence is TGTGCCAGCAGCGTAGGGACAGACTACGAGCAGTACTTC.

This clonotype was seen a single time. The chain uses TRBV7-9 and TRBJ2-7; possibly TRBD1 for D (7 bases). The CDR3 has 17 residues. V lost 5 bases to trimming and J lost 3 bases, with 23 bases between them. Germline values: CDR1 SEHNR, CDR2 FQNEAQ (reference sequence). This chain's CDR3 is CASSATRQGLDYYEQYF. The CDR3 DNA reads as TGTGCCAGCAGCGCCACACGACAGGGTCTGGACTACTACGAGCAGTACTTC. Full variable domain (rest looked up from reference TRBV7-9 and TRBJ2-7): DTGVSQNPRHKITKRGQNVTFRCDPISEHNRLYWYRQTLGQGPEFLTYFQNEAQLEKSRLLSDRFSAERPKGSFSTLEIQRTEQGDSAMYLCASSATRQGLDYYEQYFGPGTRLTVT.

This clonotype has at least ten counts. This chain links TRBV7-9 with TRBJ2-5; D may be TRBD1 (6 bases). V was clipped by 5 bases and J by 0 bases, with 7 bases between them. The CDR3 runs 13 residues. Germline CDR1 SEHNR, CDR2 FQNEAQ (reference sequence). CDR3 sequence: CASSRDNQETQYF. CDR3 bases: TGTGCCAGCAGCCGGGACAACCAAGAGACCCAGTACTTC.

The chain is built from TRBV11-1 and TRBJ2-1, with D hard to call. The CDR3 is made up of 16 amino acids. Germline V gives CDR1 SGHAT, CDR2 FQDESV (reference sequence). Trimming pared 5 bases from V and 0 bases from J, leaving 14 bases between. CDR3 protein: CASSTWALGSYNEQFF. As DNA, the CDR3 is TGTGCCAGCAGCACCTGGGCCCTTGGCTCCTACAATGAGCAGTTCTTC.

This clonotype was picked up a small number of times. The chain combines TRBV4-3 with TRBJ2-1; 7 positions match TRBD2. With 1 base clipped from V and 4 bases from J, the junction kept 13 bases outside the gene matches. This CDR3 has 18 residues. Germline loops: CDR1 LGHNA, CDR2 YSLEER. DNA of the CDR3: TGCGCCAGCAGCCAAGGCTCCTGGAATGACGGGGGGTACAATGAGCAGTTCTTC. Protein sequence: CASSQGSWNDGGYNEQFF.

The chain carries TRBV20-1 and TRBJ2-3; D gene unclear. Germline V gene data show CDR1 as DFQATT and CDR2 as SNEGSKA (reference sequence). V lost 6 bases and J 1 base, leaving 14 bases between the germline ends. The CDR3 covers 14 residues. The CDR3 protein is CSAETEARTDTQYF. The CDR3 nucleotides read TGCAGTGCGGAGACGGAAGCCCGCACAGATACGCAGTATTTT.

This clonotype occurred many times. The V gene is TRBV6-6, the J gene TRBJ2-3; the D call may be TRBD1 or TRBD2 (5 bases each). V gave up 3 bases and J gave up 5 bases, with 15 bases separating them. This CDR3 comprises 15 residues. From germline, CDR1 is MNHNY and CDR2 SVGAGI (reference sequence). The CDR3 reads CASSYEGRMGDTQYF. For the CDR3, the DNA is TGTGCCAGCAGTTATGAGGGGCGAATGGGAGATACGCAGTATTTT.

The sample holds one count of this clonotype. The chain combines TRBV10-3 with TRBJ2-3; D gene unclear. V was pared by 3 bases and J by 0 bases, with 10 bases between. Looked up from germline, CDR1 is ENHRY and CDR2 is SYGVKD. This CDR3 comprises 15 residues. The CDR3 coding sequence is TGTGCCATCAGTGACGGAGCGCTTAGCACAGATACGCAGTATTTT. Its translation is CAISDGALSTDTQYF.

V usage is TRBV7-3 and J usage is TRBJ2-5, with D perhaps TRBD2 (6 bases). The CDR3 is 19 residues long. CDR1 and CDR2 (germline): SGHTA, FQGTGA. Trimming left V 2 bases short and J 4 bases short, with 26 bases between. The CDR3: CASSLCRIWADKGGETQYF. The DNA of the CDR3 is TGTGCCAGCAGCTTATGTCGGATCTGGGCAGACAAGGGAGGAGAGACCCAGTACTTC.

The rearrangement links TRBV6-2 or TRBV6-3 to TRBJ2-2; 7 bases are a match to TRBD2. The CDR3 has 16 amino acids. Germline V gives CDR1 MNHEY, CDR2 SVGEGT. V dropped 0 bases and J dropped 5; count of bases not matched to a gene: 6. CDR3 nucleotides: TGTGCCAGCAGTTACTCAGGAGCGGGGTTGACCGGGGAGCTGTTTTTT. Translated, it gives CASSYSGAGLTGELFF.

The chain has TRBV12-3 or TRBV12-4 and TRBJ2-3, with D perhaps assigned TRBD1 or TRBD2 (5 bases each). V lost 3 bases and J lost 4, with 14 bases in between. CDR3 size: 15 residues. The CDR3 loop is CASSLRGSRPDTQYF. The CDR3 nucleotides read TGTGCCAGCAGTTTGAGGGGAAGTCGCCCAGATACGCAGTATTTT.

This clonotype was observed a few times. The chain links TRBV10-3 to TRBJ2-3, with D possibly TRBD2 on 6 matching bases. The germline V gene has CDR1 ENHRY and CDR2 SYGVKD. Trimming left V 6 bases short and J 6 bases short, with 7 bases between. CDR3 length equals 11 residues. CDR3 in DNA: TGTGCCATCAGAGGAGGGGATACGCAGTATTTT. Translation: CAIRGGDTQYF.

The table lists this clonotype with a count of one. The chain combines TRBV5-1 with TRBJ2-7, with 9 nucleotides matching TRBD1. V was pared by 5 bases and J by 5 bases, with 8 bases of the junction left unmatched. CDR3 size: 14 residues. Germline loops: CDR1 SGHRS, CDR2 YFSETQ. CDR3 in amino acids: CASRSGQGADEQYF. Written as DNA, the CDR3 is TGCGCCAGCAGGTCGGGACAGGGAGCGGACGAGCAGTACTTC.

The rearrangement uses TRBV12-3 or TRBV12-4 and TRBJ2-5; 9 nucleotides agree with TRBD1. This CDR3 comprises 14 residues. Unmatched junction bases numbered 4, after V lost 4 bases and J lost 4 bases. The CDR3 region has the DNA TGTGCCAGCAGTTACCGACAGGGGGGAGAGACCCAGTACTTC. Translation gives CASSYRQGGETQYF.

This clonotype came up a few times. The CDR3 coding sequence is TGTGCCAGCATTCGGGGATTTCAGGGTTGCGAGCAGTACTTC. Its protein is CASIRGFQGCEQYF. The V call is TRBV6-1, the J call TRBJ2-7, with D perhaps being TRBD1 or TRBD2 (5 bases each). Trimming shortened V by 7 bases and J by 6 bases, and 19 bases separated the two germline ends. Germline V gene lookup returns CDR1 MNHNS and CDR2 SASEGT. The CDR3 extends over 14 amino acids.

This chain's CDR3 is CASSYSGGTKTQYF. For the CDR3, the DNA is TGTGCCAGCAGTTACTCTGGGGGGACGAAGACCCAGTACTTC. The chain links TRBV6-5 to TRBJ2-5; D perhaps matches TRBD2 (6 bases). CDR1 is MNHEY and CDR2 is SVGAGI in the germline V gene. The CDR3 consists of 14 residues. The V end lost 0 bases, the J end lost 6 bases, and 11 bases lay between the germline ends.

This chain links TRBV28 with TRBJ2-2; TRBD2 aligns across 9 bases. Germline CDR1 is MDHEN and CDR2 is SYDVKM. V lost 3 bases, J lost 0 bases, and 2 bases stayed unmatched. The CDR3 covers 16 residues. This CDR3 is CASSLAGGPNTGELFF. The CDR3 bases are TGTGCCAGCAGTTTGGCGGGAGGGCCGAACACCGGGGAGCTGTTTTTT.

About this clonotype itself: This may be a read error, as it is one base from a much larger clone. The chain carries TRBV6-6 and TRBJ2-7; 7 nucleotides agree with TRBD2. After removal of 0 bases from V and 7 bases from J, the junction contained 18 bases not matched to a gene. The CDR3 runs to 18 residues. Germline CDR1 is MNHNY and CDR2 is SVGAGI (reference sequence). CDR3 sequence reads: CASSYSRSGLAVFNEQYF. CDR3 sequence (DNA): TGTGCCAGCAGTTACTCAAGGTCGGGTCTAGCGGTCTTTAATGAGCAGTACTTC.